This paragraph reports one T cell receptor beta chain. Its antigen is not identified. J gave up 4 bases and V 3 bases, and 5 bases lay outside the gene matches. In germline, CDR1 is SNHLY, CDR2 FYNNEI. This CDR3 contains 14 residues. This sample is part of a study of PD-1 blockade in classical Hodgkin lymphoma. Study at large: Patients in the cohort were put on intravenous nivolumab, 3 mg/kg every 2 weeks. Points from the study as a whole: When set against healthy donors, newly diagnosed patients were reported to show lower baseline TCR diversity. Complete responders entered with baseline diversity on par with newly diagnosed patients, the results showed. Patients who initiated nivolumab within 1 year of ASCT were excluded.

In every patient, relapse followed autologous stem cell transplantation, while exposure to brentuximab vedotin differed. Clones were read by immunoSEQ multiplex PCR, and TCRdb kept only the in-frame ones, dropping some. The repertoire has fewer than 15,000 clones, about 82% of them found once; the top ten carry approximately 24%. This sample comprised peripheral blood mononuclear cells (PBMCs), obtained at baseline. This chain joins TRBV2 and TRBJ1-1, with 7 nucleotides matching TRBD1. This receptor was taken from a human donor with classical Hodgkin lymphoma. In nucleotides, the CDR3 is TGTGCCAGCAGTGAGTGGAACAGGGGCACTGAAGCTTTCTTT. It yields the protein CASSEWNRGTEAFF. Together with reference TRBV2 and TRBJ1-1, the CDR3 gives the full variable domain: EPEVTQTPSHQVTQMGQEVILRCVPISNHLYFYWYRQILGQKVEFLVSFYNNEISEKSEIFDDQFSVERPDGSNFTLKIRSTKLEDSAMYFCASSEWNRGTEAFFGQGTRLTVV.